The rows below give T cell receptor beta chains drawn from one sample of a study of CD8+ T cells in alopecia areata. Method: immunoSEQ multiplex PCR; TCRdb's copy keeps in-frame clones and lacks some. The sample lists 150,000 to 200,000 clones; roughly 60% were seen once. Source: CD4+ T cells sorted from blood, taken at week 24, from a patient treated with tofacitinib. The receptors originated from a human donor with alopecia areata. Each CDR3 is given with its conserved first and last residue. D genes are given only for firm matches. For some rows the clone size is stated as once, few or many, or as a class when expanded; others skip it.

cdr3_length clone_size d_call j_call v_call cdr3_nt cdr3_aa
17 many - TRBJ2-7 TRBV5-5 TGTGCCAGCAGCTTGTTATTTTCCAGGATCATCCCTACGAGGCAGTACTTC CASSLLFSRIIPTRQYF
14 - TRBD1 TRBJ1-6 TRBV4-3 TGCGCCAGCAGCCTCGACAGGGGGCCTTCACCCCTCCACTTT CASSLDRGPSPLHF
16 once TRBD2 TRBJ2-1 TRBV29-1 TGCAGCGTTGAAAAGACTCGCGGGGGGCCTAGCAATGAGCAGTTCTTC CSVEKTRGGPSNEQFF
13 once - TRBJ2-5 TRBV9 TGTGCCAGCAGCGTAGGAGTTTCGGAGACCCAGTACTTC CASSVGVSETQYF
15 - - TRBJ2-7 TRBV5-1 TGCGCCAGCAGCTTGGAACGACAGGAGAACTACGAGCAGTACTTC CASSLERQENYEQYF
15 - - TRBJ2-1 TRBV7-2 TGTGCCAGCAGCTGGGGAAGGGGCTCCTACAATGAGCAGTTCTTC CASSWGRGSYNEQFF
16 - - TRBJ1-4 TRBV30 TGTGCCTGGAACAGACGGGATGGGACGATTAATGAAAAACTGTTTTTT CAWNRRDGTINEKLFF
15 - - TRBJ1-1 TRBV30 TGTGCCTGCAGGGCTTCGGGGGTCCTGAACACTGAAGCTTTCTTT CACRASGVLNTEAFF
13 - TRBD1 TRBJ2-7 TRBV29-1 TGCAGCGTCGCCGGGACAGGGGGCGAGGAGCAGTACTTC CSVAGTGGEEQYF
14 - - TRBJ1-1 TRBV11-2 TGTGCCAGCAGCCAACAGGGAAGTTTTGCTGAAGCTTTCTTT CASSQQGSFAEAFF
11 once - TRBJ1-2 TRBV20-1 TGCAGTGGGGCAGGGATGGGTGGCTACACCTTC CSGAGMGGYTF
18 - - TRBJ2-1 TRBV29-1 TGCAGCGTTGAAGACCTCCTCGGACGCATCAGCTCCTACAATGAGCAGTTCTTC CSVEDLLGRISSYNEQFF
13 - - TRBJ1-2 TRBV7-3 TGTGCCAGCAGCGCTACAGGGAATAGTGGCTACACCTTC CASSATGNSGYTF
15 once - TRBJ1-2 TRBV9 TGTGCCAGCAGCCCCAGTCGTGGGCAGTACTATGGCTACACCTTC CASSPSRGQYYGYTF
13 - TRBD1 TRBJ2-7 TRBV25-1 TGTGCCAGCAGCACAGGGGGACGAGCGTTGCAGTACTTC CASSTGGRALQYF
13 once - TRBJ1-2 TRBV27 TGTGCCAGCAGTTTCGGGGGGCCGTATGGCTACACCTTC CASSFGGPYGYTF
13 once TRBD1 TRBJ2-3 TRBV5-1 TGCGCCAGCAGCGAGGACAGGACAGATACGCAGTATTTT CASSEDRTDTQYF
14 - - TRBJ2-5 TRBV11-2 TGTGCCAGCAGCTTAAGGATCATCGGGGAGGCCCAGTACTTC CASSLRIIGEAQYF
14 - TRBD2 TRBJ2-5 TRBV10-3 TGTGCCATCAGTGAACTAGCGGTTAAAGAGACCCAGTACTTC CAISELAVKETQYF
12 - TRBD1 TRBJ1-1 TRBV29-1 TGCAGCGCCGGACAGGGGGGGACTGAAGCTTTCTTT CSAGQGGTEAFF
17 - - TRBJ1-6 TRBV15 TGTGCCACCAGCAGGGAAGCACACGCAAAGGTCGGTTCACCCCTCCACTTT CATSREAHAKVGSPLHF
13 once - TRBJ2-7 TRBV29-1 TGCAGCGTTGCAGTGACAGCTGCCTACGAGCAGTACTTC CSVAVTAAYEQYF
12 - TRBD1 TRBJ1-5 TRBV6-5 TGTGCCAGCAGTTCAGGGGGACAGCCCCAGCATTTT CASSSGGQPQHF
14 - - TRBJ2-1 TRBV29-1 TGCAGCGTCCCCAGTTTAGCTCTTTACAATGAGCAGTTCTTC CSVPSLALYNEQFF
16 - TRBD1 TRBJ2-5 TRBV18 TGTGCCAGCTCACCCCTCCCTAGGACAGGACAAGAGACCCAGTACTTC CASSPLPRTGQETQYF
14 - - TRBJ2-2 TRBV29-1 TGCAGCGTTAAGAGGGATGCGAACACCGGGGAGCTGTTTTTT CSVKRDANTGELFF
13 few TRBD1 TRBJ1-5 TRBV30 TGTGCCTGGGGGACAGGGGACAATCAGCCCCAGCATTTT CAWGTGDNQPQHF
16 - - TRBJ1-5 TRBV2 TGTGCCAGCAGTGAAGTTGGGGGCCTTGGCAATCAGCCCCAGCATTTT CASSEVGGLGNQPQHF
15 - - TRBJ1-2 TRBV7-2 TGTGCCAGCAGCTTAGGAACAGGGCTTAACTATGGCTACACCTTC CASSLGTGLNYGYTF
15 - - TRBJ1-2 TRBV5-1 TGCGCCAGCAGCCACGACAGTTATACTAGCGATGGCTACACCTTC CASSHDSYTSDGYTF
11 few - TRBJ2-4 TRBV6-5 TGTGCCAGCAGTTATGGGCGGATTCAGTACTTC CASSYGRIQYF
13 - - TRBJ1-2 TRBV7-8 TGTGCCAGCAGCCAAGGAGGGAAAGGAGGCTACACCTTC CASSQGGKGGYTF
15 - TRBD1 TRBJ2-1 TRBV29-1 TGCAGCGTTGCAATCCCGGGACAGCTGTACAATGAGCAGTTCTTC CSVAIPGQLYNEQFF
14 - - TRBJ2-7 TRBV7-2 TGTGCCAGCAGCGCCTTCAAGGGGTCGTCCGAGCAGTACTTC CASSAFKGSSEQYF
14 few - TRBJ2-2 TRBV2 TGTGCCAGCAACCCCCAAGGGTTAACCGGGGAGCTGTTTTTT CASNPQGLTGELFF
16 few TRBD1 TRBJ1-1 TRBV4-3 TGCGCCAGCAGCCAGGAAGGGCAGGGGGAGGGCACTGAAGCTTTCTTT CASSQEGQGEGTEAFF
15 - - TRBJ2-5 TRBV9 TGTGCCAGCAGCCCTCTCCGGGCAGTCGAAGAGACCCAGTACTTC CASSPLRAVEETQYF
14 few - TRBJ1-2 TRBV6-6 TGTGCCAGCAGTTACTCGAGGGGTATCTATGGCTACACCTTC CASSYSRGIYGYTF
15 - - TRBJ1-2 TRBV30 TGTGCCTGGAGTGTAACCCTATCAGGAACCCGCGGCTACACCTTC CAWSVTLSGTRGYTF
15 - TRBD1 TRBJ1-2 TRBV29-1 TGCAGCTACTCGGGGCAGGGGGCGACCGCATATGGCTACACCTTC CSYSGQGATAYGYTF
11 - - TRBJ1-2 TRBV20-1 TGCAGTGCCCCAGACAACTATGGCTACACCTTC CSAPDNYGYTF
15 - - TRBJ2-1 TRBV15 TGTGCCACCAGCAGAGATTTGGGCTCCTACAATGAGCAGTTCTTC CATSRDLGSYNEQFF